This T cell receptor beta chain was captured in a study of blood T cell repertoires in COVID-19. Study information: T cells, B-cell-depleted T cells, or PBMCs provided the cDNA or gDNA that served as material.

The repertoire was sequenced with immunoSEQ multiplex PCR; TCRdb's copy has only in-frame clones and lacks some. The data hold 300,000 or so clones, with around four fifths observed a single time. The CDR3 contains 11 residues. Germline V gene sequence: CDR1 MNHEY, CDR2 SVGAGI. The V gene lost 4 bases and the J gene lost 8 bases, with 7 bases spanning the gap. The sample taken for sequencing was peripheral blood. The origin of this receptor is a woman aged 50 to 60 with acute or convalescent COVID-19. The genes are TRBV6-5 and TRBJ2-3, with D possibly TRBD2 on 5 matching bases. This chain's CDR3 is CASSSAGTQYF. CDR3 nucleotide sequence: TGTGCCAGCAGTTCCGCGGGTACGCAGTATTTT.